The rows below give T cell receptor beta chains drawn from one sample of a study of blood T cell repertoires in COVID-19. The assay was immunoSEQ multiplex PCR, and TCRdb's table has in-frame clones only and misses some. The sample shows 65,000 to 70,000 clones, about four fifths of them seen only once. Sequencing was carried out using peripheral blood. The receptors shown here come from an older woman with acute or convalescent COVID-19. The CDR3 runs from the conserved cysteine through the conserved F or W. A D gene is named only where the DNA matches it firmly. Expanded clones are given a class, and other clones once, few, many or no size at all.

>TRBD1|TRBV5-4|NA|TRBJ1-2
CASRPGQGNYGYTF
TGTGCCAGCAGACCCGGACAGGGCAACTATGGCTACACCTTC
>NA|TRBV3-1/TRBV3-2|NA|TRBJ1-3
CASSPLDSPGNTIYF
TGTGCCAGCAGCCCCCTCGACTCTCCTGGAAACACCATATATTTT
>NA|TRBV6-6|NA|TRBJ2-7
CASQGRVAYEQYF
TGTGCCAGCCAGGGGAGGGTGGCCTACGAGCAGTACTTC
>NA|TRBV6-6|NA|TRBJ1-2
CASSYTPGVGGYTF
TGTGCCAGCAGTTATACCCCAGGGGTCGGTGGCTACACCTTC
>TRBD1|TRBV18|once|TRBJ1-6
CASSLQGARDNSPLHF
TGTGCCAGCTCACTACAGGGGGCGCGGGATAATTCACCCCTCCACTTT
>TRBD1|TRBV5-1|NA|TRBJ1-3
CASSLMGQGTGNTIYF
TGCGCCAGCAGCCTCATGGGACAGGGGACTGGAAACACCATATATTTT
>TRBD2|TRBV3-1/TRBV3-2|NA|TRBJ2-3
CASSQGGGGTDTQYF
TGTGCCAGCAGCCAGGGCGGGGGGGGAACAGATACGCAGTATTTT
>NA|TRBV2|once|TRBJ2-7
CASTITTYEQYF
TGTGCCAGCACCATCACAACCTACGAGCAGTACTTC
>NA|TRBV14|NA|TRBJ1-2
CASSQDRVYGYTF
TGTGCCAGCAGCCAAGATCGAGTGTATGGCTACACCTTC
>NA|TRBV5-1|NA|TRBJ2-3
CASSFSTDTQYF
TGCGCCAGCAGCTTCTCGACAGATACGCAGTATTTT
>NA|TRBV7-3|NA|TRBJ2-1
CASSLGGGRYNEQFF
TGTGCCAGCAGCTTAGGTGGCGGGCGTTACAATGAGCAGTTCTTC
>NA|TRBV6-5|NA|TRBJ2-7
CASSRGFNYEQYF
TGTGCCAGCAGCCGAGGATTTAACTACGAGCAGTACTTC
>NA|TRBV15|NA|TRBJ1-2
CATSRVQDGGRGYTF
TGTGCCACCAGCAGAGTTCAGGACGGAGGTCGGGGCTACACCTTC
>NA|TRBV29-1|NA|TRBJ1-1
CSVDQTGLATEAFF
TGCAGCGTTGACCAAACAGGGTTGGCCACTGAAGCTTTCTTT
>NA|TRBV28|once|TRBJ1-2
CASSLRYGYTF
TGTGCCAGCAGTTTACGGTATGGCTACACCTTC
>NA|TRBV6-5|few|TRBJ2-7
CASRFGEYEQYF
TGTGCCAGCAGATTCGGGGAATACGAGCAGTACTTC
>NA|TRBV5-1|NA|TRBJ1-1
CASSFQGSITEAFF
TGCGCCAGCAGCTTTCAGGGATCAATCACTGAAGCTTTCTTT
>NA|TRBV20-1|NA|TRBJ1-1
CSARRTTEAFF
TGCAGTGCTAGACGTACAACTGAAGCTTTCTTT
>TRBD1|TRBV19|NA|TRBJ2-6
CASSPRGQGVSGANVLTF
TGTGCCAGTAGCCCCCGGGGACAGGGAGTCTCTGGGGCCAACGTCCTGACTTTC
>NA|TRBV5-1|NA|TRBJ2-7
CASSLSVPSYEQYF
TGCGCCAGCAGCTTAAGCGTCCCATCCTACGAGCAGTACTTC
>TRBD2|TRBV3-1/TRBV3-2|NA|TRBJ2-3
CASSQPPSGGGQTQYF
TGTGCCAGCAGCCAGCCGCCTAGCGGGGGGGGTCAGACGCAGTATTTT
>TRBD1|TRBV19|NA|TRBJ1-1
CASSQGEQTEAFF
TGTGCCAGTAGCCAGGGGGAGCAAACTGAAGCTTTCTTT
>NA|TRBV7-9|NA|TRBJ2-6
CASSFRGALTGANVLTF
TGTGCCAGCAGCTTCCGGGGGGCGCTAACTGGGGCCAACGTCCTGACTTTC
>NA|TRBV5-8|NA|TRBJ2-1
CASSSGIRAYNEQFF
TGTGCCAGCAGCTCCGGTATCAGGGCCTACAATGAGCAGTTCTTC
>TRBD1|TRBV19|NA|TRBJ2-6
CASSLGQGAGANVLTF
TGTGCCAGTAGTCTCGGACAGGGAGCTGGGGCCAACGTCCTGACTTTC
>TRBD1|TRBV6-5|NA|TRBJ1-2
CASSGDPGGGGYTF
TGTGCCAGCAGCGGGGACCCAGGGGGCGGAGGCTACACCTTC
>NA|TRBV6-4|NA|TRBJ1-4
CASSVEEGEKLFF
TGTGCCAGCAGTGTGGAGGAGGGTGAAAAACTGTTTTTT
>NA|TRBV19|NA|TRBJ1-5
CASSIEENQPQHF
TGTGCCAGTAGTATAGAGGAGAATCAGCCCCAGCATTTT
>TRBD1|TRBV27|NA|TRBJ1-2
CASRAPGTAVNYGYTF
TGTGCCAGCAGAGCCCCCGGGACAGCTGTCAACTATGGCTACACCTTC
>NA|TRBV7-7|NA|TRBJ2-1
CASSYSTASGQFF
TGTGCCAGCAGCTACTCGACAGCTAGTGGGCAGTTCTTC
>NA|TRBV6-5|NA|TRBJ1-4
CASRNTNRVIGKLFF
TGTGCCAGCAGGAATACGAACAGGGTCATCGGAAAACTGTTTTTT
>TRBD2|TRBV5-4|few|TRBJ2-3
CASSPRGGLALYTSTDTQYF
TGTGCCAGCAGCCCCAGGGGGGGACTAGCATTATATACTAGCACAGATACGCAGTATTTT
>NA|TRBV7-2|NA|TRBJ1-4
CASSRGPTNEKLFF
TGTGCCAGCAGCAGGGGTCCCACTAATGAAAAACTGTTTTTT
>NA|TRBV29-1|NA|TRBJ1-1
CSVEGGSGTEAFF
TGCAGCGTTGAAGGAGGTTCGGGCACTGAAGCTTTCTTT
>NA|TRBV7-2|few|TRBJ2-1
CASSGGPHNEQFF
TGTGCCAGCTCGGGGGGCCCTCACAATGAGCAGTTCTTC
>TRBD2|TRBV30|NA|TRBJ2-3
CAWSPGLAGTDTQYF
TGTGCCTGGAGTCCAGGACTAGCGGGAACAGATACGCAGTATTTT
>TRBD1|TRBV9|once|TRBJ1-4
CASSVTQGYSTEKLFF
TGTGCCAGCAGCGTAACACAGGGGTACTCGACTGAAAAACTGTTTTTT
>TRBD2|TRBV30|few|TRBJ2-2
CAGILAGGPTGELFF
TGTGCCGGTATACTAGCGGGGGGGCCCACCGGGGAGCTGTTTTTT
>NA|TRBV25-1|NA|TRBJ2-3
CASSEWGLGDTQYF
TGTGCCAGCAGTGAATGGGGACTTGGAGATACGCAGTATTTT
>TRBD1|TRBV2|NA|TRBJ2-3
CASSVWTGDTQYF
TGTGCCAGCAGTGTGTGGACAGGCGATACGCAGTATTTT
>TRBD1|TRBV6-1|once|TRBJ2-3
CASSEAHWDRVKDTQYF
TGTGCCAGCAGTGAAGCGCATTGGGACAGGGTAAAAGATACGCAGTATTTT
>NA|TRBV6-1|NA|TRBJ2-7
CASSERGNSYEQYF
TGTGCCAGCAGTGAACGCGGGAACTCCTACGAGCAGTACTTC
>NA|TRBV19|NA|TRBJ1-5
CASNLQGSNQPQHF
TGTGCCAGTAACCTCCAGGGAAGCAATCAGCCCCAGCATTTT
>TRBD2|TRBV4-2|NA|TRBJ2-1
CASSQEPAGGLYNEQFF
TGTGCCAGCAGCCAAGAACCAGCGGGGGGGCTATACAATGAGCAGTTCTTC
>NA|TRBV29-1|NA|TRBJ1-2
CSVEAGGEGYTF
TGCAGCGTTGAAGCCGGAGGGGAAGGCTACACCTTC